One and the same sample provided the 32 T cell receptor beta chains below, sequenced in a study of CD8 T cells in Susac syndrome. A quantity of about 0.5 to 1 ug RNA underwent reverse transcription using random hexamers. TCRdb re-analysed the immunoSEQ multiplex PCR reads in MiXCR, keeping a single row per CDR3 protein. Here the sample spans fewer than 350,000 distinct CDR3 sequences, approximately 85% being singletons. Sequences were obtained from CD8+ T cells from PBMCs. All receptors derive from a human donor with multiple sclerosis.

J is TRBJ2-7 and V is TRBV5-1, with TRBD1 matching over 7 bases. Germline CDR1 SGHRS, CDR2 YFSETQ. Trimming removed 4 bases from V and 0 bases from J; junction bases left unmatched: 7. The CDR3 is 15 amino acids. CDR3: CASSPGTADSYEQYF. CDR3 nucleotide sequence: TGCGCCAGCAGCCCCGGGACAGCAGACTCCTACGAGCAGTACTTC.

The sample holds a few counts of this clonotype. The V call is TRBV28, the J call TRBJ2-7; 10 bases fit TRBD2. The V and J ends lost 0 bases and 1 base, in that order; junction bases with no gene match: 0. The CDR3 has 15 residues. Germline V CDR1 and CDR2: MDHEN, SYDVKM. The CDR3 region has the DNA TGTGCCAGCAGTTTATGGACTAGCGGGTCCTACGAGCAGTACTTC. This translates into CASSLWTSGSYEQYF.

This clonotype has at least ten counts. The chain has TRBV11-3 and TRBJ1-2; the match to TRBD1 covers 11 bases. Trimming took 4 bases from V and 4 from J; bases not matched to a gene: 11. The CDR3 is 17 amino acids. From germline, CDR1 is SGHNT and CDR2 YENEEA. The CDR3 DNA reads as TGTGCCAGCAGCTCCACCGGGACAGGGGGAGTAGTCTATGGCTACACCTTC. Translated, it gives CASSSTGTGGVVYGYTF. The whole variable domain, remainder taken from reference TRBV11-3 and TRBJ1-2, is EAGVVQSPRYKIIEKKQPVAFWCNPISGHNTLYWYLQNLGQGPELLIRYENEEAVDDSQLPKDRFSAERLKGVDSTLKIQPAELGDSAVYLCASSSTGTGGVVYGYTFGSGTRLTVV.

The V call is TRBV6-5, the J call TRBJ2-1; D is possibly TRBD1 or TRBD2 (6 bases each). Germline CDR1 is MNHEY and CDR2 is SVGAGI. CDR3 length equals 13 residues. V lost 2 bases and J lost 11, with 13 bases in between. The CDR3 region has the DNA TGTGCCAGCAGTTACCCGGTAGGGGGGAAGCAGTTCTTC. Translating gives CASSYPVGGKQFF.

V usage is TRBV10-3 and J usage is TRBJ2-3; weak D call: TRBD2 (6 bases). CDR3 length equals 16 residues. Germline CDR1 reads ENHRY; CDR2 reads SYGVKD. V was shortened by 0 bases and J by 1 base, with 11 bases between the two germline ends. The CDR3 is CAISESVGGGTDTQYF. The CDR3 nucleotides read TGTGCCATCAGTGAGTCAGTGGGAGGTGGCACAGATACGCAGTATTTT.

The chain uses TRBV7-8 and TRBJ2-7; D might be TRBD2 (5 bases). Germline values: CDR1 SGHVS, CDR2 FQNEAQ. CDR3 length: 14 amino acids. Trimming cost V 2 bases and J 3 bases, with 11 bases left between them. The CDR3 spells CASSLRAGYYEQYF. The CDR3 nucleotides read TGTGCCAGCAGCTTAAGGGCGGGTTACTACGAGCAGTACTTC.

The chain carries TRBV11-2 and TRBJ2-2, with D hard to call. The CDR3 has 14 residues. The V end lost 0 bases, the J end lost 0 bases, and 2 bases lay between the germline ends. CDR1 and CDR2 (germline): SGHAT, FQNNGV. The CDR3 loop is CASSLDPNTGELFF. The CDR3 bases are TGTGCCAGCAGCTTAGATCCGAACACCGGGGAGCTGTTTTTT.

The chain employs TRBV6-5 and TRBJ2-1; the D gene is possibly TRBD1 (5 bases). In germline, CDR1 is MNHEY, CDR2 SVGAGI. The CDR3 totals 11 residues. The V gene lost 8 bases and the J gene lost 10 bases, with 12 bases spanning the gap. DNA of the CDR3: TGTGCCAGCTCAACAGGTCGCGAGCAGTTCTTC. Protein: CASSTGREQFF.

The chain is built from TRBV19 and TRBJ1-2; the match to TRBD1 covers 9 bases. The CDR3 runs to 13 residues. Trimming removed 6 bases from V and 6 bases from J; junction bases left unmatched: 5. Germline assignment: CDR1 LNHDA and CDR2 SQIVND (reference sequence). The CDR3, as DNA: TGTGCCAGTAGACTGGGACAGGGACATGGCTACACCTTC. As protein: CASRLGQGHGYTF. The full variable domain, completed using reference TRBV19 and TRBJ1-2, is DGGITQSPKYLFRKEGQNVTLSCEQNLNHDAMYWYRQDPGQGLRLIYYSQIVNDFQKGDIAEGYSVSREKKESFPLTVTSAQKNPTAFYLCASRLGQGHGYTFGSGTRLTVV.

The V call is TRBV7-8, the J call TRBJ2-1; D possibly matches TRBD1 or TRBD2 (6 bases each). The ends were cut back, 1 base at V and 5 bases at J, with 12 bases in the middle. Per the germline V gene, CDR1 is SGHVS and CDR2 is FQNEAQ. This CDR3 spans 15 amino acids. This chain's CDR3 is CASSLGPGANNEQFF. The CDR3 nucleotides are TGTGCCAGCAGCTTAGGACCGGGGGCCAACAATGAGCAGTTCTTC.

This chain uses TRBV28 with TRBJ2-3; D unclear. The CDR3 has 14 amino acids. The germline V gene has CDR1 MDHEN and CDR2 SYDVKM. The V end lost 2 bases, the J end lost 4 bases, and 10 bases lay between the germline ends. The CDR3: CASSLRDLSDTQYF. The CDR3 DNA reads as TGTGCCAGCAGTTTACGCGACCTATCAGATACGCAGTATTTT.

V gene TRBV19 combines with J gene TRBJ2-2; D is uncertain. V was trimmed by 3 bases and J by 3 bases, leaving 5 bases between them. The CDR3 totals 13 residues. CDR1 LNHDA and CDR2 SQIVND come from the germline V gene (reference sequence). The CDR3 here is CASSIAYTGELFF. The CDR3 bases are TGTGCCAGTAGTATCGCGTACACCGGGGAGCTGTTTTTT.

This clonotype was seen once. The V call is TRBV4-1, the J call TRBJ1-5, with TRBD1 matching 10 bases. Looked up from germline, CDR1 is MGHRA and CDR2 is YSYEKL. The CDR3 loop spans 20 amino acids. J was trimmed by 7 bases and V by 1 base; bases with no gene match: 19. The CDR3 DNA follows: TGCGCCAGCAGCCAAGTTATCCCGGACAGGGGGAAGATGGGGAGCCAGCCCCAGCATTTT. This encodes CASSQVIPDRGKMGSQPQHF.

The chain carries TRBV2 and TRBJ1-4; no reliable D call. Trimming removed 8 bases from V and 8 bases from J, with 15 bases in between. The CDR3 totals 13 residues. Germline loops: CDR1 SNHLY, CDR2 FYNNEI. CDR3 in amino acids: CASYTSSAEKLFF. DNA of the CDR3: TGTGCCAGCTACACCTCCTCAGCCGAAAAACTGTTTTTT.

The V gene is TRBV28, the J gene TRBJ2-4, with 7 bases matching TRBD2. The CDR3 contains 16 residues. Trimming at V came to 6 bases and at J to 0 bases, leaving 8 bases not matched to a gene. CDR1 MDHEN and CDR2 SYDVKM come from the germline V gene. The CDR3 sequence is CASRRGLHLAKNIQYF. In DNA, the CDR3 is TGTGCCAGCAGGAGGGGACTACATCTAGCCAAAAACATTCAGTACTTC.

In DNA form, the CDR3 reads TGTGCCAGCAGCAACAGGGGAAAACTCAATCAGCCCCAGCATTTT. Amino acid sequence: CASSNRGKLNQPQHF. The rearrangement links TRBV28 to TRBJ1-5, with 7 bases fitting TRBD1. Germline CDR1 reads MDHEN; CDR2 reads SYDVKM. CDR3 length: 15 amino acids. J gave up 3 bases and V 6 bases, and 8 bases lay outside the gene matches.

The chain links TRBV28 to TRBJ2-7, with TRBD1 matching 9 bases. The V and J ends lost 5 bases and 6 bases, in that order; junction bases with no gene match: 11. Germline CDR1 and CDR2: MDHEN and SYDVKM. The CDR3 covers 15 residues. The CDR3 nucleotides are TGTGCCAGCAGTCCCCGGACAGGGGTCAGGGGCGAGCAGTACTTC. Encoded protein: CASSPRTGVRGEQYF.

The chain combines TRBV19 with TRBJ2-1, with D perhaps assigned TRBD1 or TRBD2 (5 bases each). Germline V gene lookup returns CDR1 LNHDA and CDR2 SQIVND (reference sequence). V was clipped by 6 bases and J by 9 bases, with 18 bases between them. This CDR3 has 14 residues. This chain's CDR3 is CASRYPGPQSEQFF. The CDR3 region has the DNA TGTGCCAGTAGATATCCGGGACCCCAGAGTGAGCAGTTCTTC.

The V call is TRBV27, the J call TRBJ2-7, with D maybe TRBD1 (5 bases). The V gene lost 5 bases and the J gene lost 12 bases, with 8 bases spanning the gap. The CDR3 runs to 9 residues. Per germline, CDR1 MNHEY and CDR2 SMNVEV (reference sequence). DNA for the CDR3: TGTGCCAGCAGTCCCCAGGGGTACTTC. This translates into CASSPQGYF.

V and J are TRBV20-1 and TRBJ2-3, with TRBD2 matching 10 bases. The V and J ends lost 1 base and 6 bases, in that order; junction bases with no gene match: 13. The V gene's germline CDR1 is DFQATT and CDR2 SNEGSKA (reference sequence). The CDR3 runs 17 residues. The CDR3 reads CSARAYLAGAGRDTQYF. DNA of the CDR3: TGCAGTGCTAGAGCTTACCTAGCGGGGGCCGGGAGGGATACGCAGTATTTT.

The rearrangement uses TRBV3-1 and TRBJ2-4; 9 bases map to TRBD2. Germline trimming cut 3 bases from V and 1 base from J; bases unmatched to any gene: 7. Germline lookup yields CDR1 LGHDT and CDR2 YNNKEL (reference sequence). This CDR3 is built from 17 residues. This CDR3 reads CASSHEGSGSAKNIQYF. In DNA form, the CDR3 reads TGTGCCAGCAGCCATGAGGGTAGCGGGAGTGCCAAAAACATTCAGTACTTC.

In DNA, the CDR3 is TGTGCCAGCAGTTTATCGCTCGGGCAGGGGTTGGCGTTGGAGACCCAGTACTTC. Translating gives CASSLSLGQGLALETQYF. The V call is TRBV27, the J call TRBJ2-5; weak D call: TRBD1 (6 bases). The CDR3 has 18 residues. Trimming pared 0 bases from V and 5 bases from J, leaving 22 bases between. CDR1 is MNHEY and CDR2 is SMNVEV in the germline V gene (reference sequence).

The chain employs TRBV3-1 and TRBJ2-1, with 16 positions matching TRBD2. The length of the CDR3 is 19 residues. V shed 4 bases, J shed 0 bases, and the junction held 6 bases outside the gene matches. Germline V gives CDR1 LGHDT, CDR2 YNNKEL (reference sequence). CDR3 in DNA: TGTGCCAGCAGCCCGGGACTAGCGGGAGGGCTAGGCTCCTACAATGAGCAGTTCTTC. As protein: CASSPGLAGGLGSYNEQFF.

The chain uses TRBV5-1 and TRBJ1-1; the match to TRBD1 covers 9 bases. V gave up 6 bases and J gave up 5 bases; unmatched junction bases: 5. CDR3 length equals 13 residues. The germline CDR1 and CDR2 sequences are SGHRS and YFSETQ. This CDR3 reads CASTLQGATEAFF. CDR3 DNA: TGCGCCAGCACCCTACAGGGGGCTACTGAAGCTTTCTTT.

J is TRBJ2-2 and V is TRBV11-3; D is perhaps TRBD2 (5 bases). The germline V gene has CDR1 SGHNT and CDR2 YENEEA. V was clipped by 8 bases and J by 1 base, with 11 bases between them. The CDR3 has 14 amino acids. The CDR3 DNA reads as TGTGCCAGCCGAGAGGGTGGGAACACCGGGGAGCTGTTTTTT. This sequence encodes CASREGGNTGELFF.

The chain employs TRBV4-3 and TRBJ1-1; possible D gene TRBD1, 5 bases. Trimming cost V 1 base and J 7 bases, with 10 bases left between them. The CDR3 spans 13 residues. The germline V gene encodes CDR1 LGHNA and CDR2 YSLEER. The CDR3 spells CASSQVQGGEAFF. In nucleotides, the CDR3 is TGCGCCAGCAGCCAAGTGCAGGGCGGTGAAGCTTTCTTT.

The V call is TRBV11-3, the J call TRBJ2-1; 8 bases match TRBD1. V lost 5 bases, J lost 9 bases, and 9 bases stayed unmatched. The germline V gene encodes CDR1 SGHNT and CDR2 YENEEA. The CDR3 extends over 14 amino acids. The CDR3 sequence is CASSTRQGWGEQFF. In nucleotides, the CDR3 is TGTGCCAGCAGCACCCGACAGGGGTGGGGTGAGCAGTTCTTC.

The CDR3, as DNA: TGTGCCAGTTCCGGGTTCTCCTTTGAAAAACTGTTTTTT. Encoded protein: CASSGFSFEKLFF. The V and J genes are TRBV19 and TRBJ1-4; D not resolved. This CDR3 is 13 amino acids long. Germline V gives CDR1 LNHDA, CDR2 SQIVND (reference sequence). Trimming stripped 8 bases from V and 7 bases from J, with 14 bases between. Complete variable domain (other parts from reference TRBV19 and TRBJ1-4): DGGITQSPKYLFRKEGQNVTLSCEQNLNHDAMYWYRQDPGQGLRLIYYSQIVNDFQKGDIAEGYSVSREKKESFPLTVTSAQKNPTAFYLCASSGFSFEKLFFGSGTQLSVL.

The table lists this clonotype with a few counts. The rearrangement links TRBV27 to TRBJ1-2; the D gene is possibly TRBD1 (5 bases). The CDR3 sequence is 14 residues long. Per germline, CDR1 MNHEY and CDR2 SMNVEV (reference sequence). The germline V and J ends were trimmed by 3 bases and 2 bases, with 10 bases remaining between them. The CDR3 spells CASSFGGANYGYTF. As DNA, the CDR3 is TGTGCCAGCAGTTTCGGTGGGGCGAACTATGGCTACACCTTC.

J is TRBJ2-2 and V is TRBV13; 10 positions agree with TRBD1. The ends lost 6 bases at V and 6 bases at J; junction bases unmatched: 10. The CDR3 is 16 amino acids. Germline CDR1 reads PRHDT; CDR2 reads FYEKMQ (reference sequence). The CDR3 protein is CASRGTGVPQAGELFF. CDR3 sequence (DNA): TGTGCCAGCAGAGGGACAGGGGTCCCCCAGGCCGGGGAGCTGTTTTTT.

In its sample, this clonotype was seen a few times. The J gene is TRBJ2-1, the V gene TRBV13, with 7 bases fitting TRBD2. Germline V gene data show CDR1 as PRHDT and CDR2 as FYEKMQ (reference sequence). The CDR3 spans 15 residues. The J segment lost 9 bases and the V segment lost 6 bases, leaving 14 bases of the junction unmatched. The CDR3 sequence: CASSGGRAPAGEQFF. Here the CDR3 DNA reads TGTGCCAGCAGTGGCGGGAGAGCCCCTGCGGGTGAGCAGTTCTTC.

The V gene is TRBV11-2, the J gene TRBJ2-7; 12 bases are a match to TRBD2. Germline CDR1 is SGHAT and CDR2 is FQNNGV. The CDR3 covers 16 residues. V gave up 3 bases and J gave up 3 bases; unmatched junction bases: 6. As DNA, the CDR3 is TGTGCCAGCAGCTTTGAACTAGCGGGAGGTTTCTACGAGCAGTACTTC. The encoded protein is CASSFELAGGFYEQYF.